This TCR beta chain was sequenced in a study of blood T cell repertoires in COVID-19. This clone has a handful of counts. The repertoire was sequenced with immunoSEQ multiplex PCR; TCRdb's copy has only in-frame clones and lacks some. This sample has about 190,000 clones, with roughly 80% found just once. What was sequenced was peripheral blood. The receptor was derived from a woman aged 50 to 65 with acute or convalescent COVID-19.

CDR3 nucleotide sequence: TGTGCCAGCAGTCCATACCGACTAGAGGGGGGGGGTGAGCAGTTCTTC. Protein product: CASSPYRLEGGGEQFF. V gene TRBV28 combines with J gene TRBJ2-1; perhaps TRBD2 as D (7 bases). The CDR3 runs to 16 residues. Germline values: CDR1 MDHEN, CDR2 SYDVKM. V lost 5 bases to trimming and J lost 9 bases, with 23 bases between them.